This TCR beta chain was identified during a study of blood T cell repertoires in COVID-19. Background on the study: Italy, Spain and the United States were the sources of the convalescent and acute COVID-19 samples. The cDNA or gDNA used as material had been derived from T cells, B-cell-depleted T cells, or PBMCs.

This clone showed up just a few times. TCRdb keeps only in-frame clones here, not all; method: immunoSEQ multiplex PCR. The repertoire has more than 150,000 clones, 79% of them found once; the top ten carry roughly 17%. Trimming left V 2 bases short and J 9 bases short, with 14 bases between. Per the germline V gene, CDR1 is SGHNT and CDR2 is YYREEE (reference sequence). The CDR3 sequence is 14 residues long. This TCR was recovered from a man aged 60 to 75 with active or convalescent COVID-19. The V and J genes are TRBV5-4 and TRBJ2-2; D is perhaps TRBD2 (7 bases). Sequences were obtained from peripheral blood. CDR3 bases: TGTGCCAGCAGCTTAAGCAGGGGAGGGAGGGAGCTGTTTTTT. This sequence encodes CASSLSRGGRELFF. Supplemented by reference TRBV5-4 and TRBJ2-2, the full variable domain reads ETGVTQSPTHLIKTRGQQVTLRCSSQSGHNTVSWYQQALGQGPQFIFQYYREEENGRGNFPPRFSGLQFPNYSSELNVNALELDDSALYLCASSLSRGGRELFFGEGSRLTVL.